This T cell receptor (beta chain) stems from a study of cytomegalovirus exposure and HLA in healthy donors. General study points: Later analysis demonstrated an association between a missense DCLRE1C variant and TCR beta V- and J-gene trimming. Excluded were some V segments that proved indistinguishable, including TRBV6-2 and TRBV6-3.

The CDR3 spans 14 residues. V shed 7 bases, J shed 8 bases, and the junction held 12 bases outside the gene matches. In germline, CDR1 is MGHDK, CDR2 SYGVNS. Concerning this clone itself: Antigen unknown.

The study ran its PCR with 60 Vbeta and 13 Jbeta primers. The data were produced by immunoSEQ multiplex PCR, yet TCRdb's version contains in-frame clones alone and is incomplete. The data contain 150,000 to 190,000 clones, around 75% of them singletons. The TCR originated in a man in his late teens or twenties in good health and CMV-seronegative. The chain employs TRBV25-1 and TRBJ1-2; 8 bases are shared with TRBD1. What was sequenced was PBMCs. CDR3 sequence reads: CASTPTGELRGYTF. In nucleotides, the CDR3 is TGTGCCAGCACTCCGACAGGGGAGCTCAGAGGCTACACCTTC.